The 2 T cell receptor beta chains below come from one sample, sequenced in a study of blood T cell repertoires in COVID-19. Data came from immunoSEQ multiplex PCR; TCRdb stores just in-frame clones and leaves some out. This sample has 45,000 to 55,000 clones, with roughly 83% found just once. Specimen: peripheral blood. These receptor sequences come from a human donor in a cohort sampled during active COVID-19.

The chain recombines TRBV29-1 with TRBJ2-1, with 9 bases that match TRBD2. CDR3 length: 17 amino acids. The V gene end was trimmed by 4 bases and the J gene end by 2 bases; junction bases not matched to a gene: 12. Looked up from germline, CDR1 is SQVTM and CDR2 is ANQGSEA. In nucleotides, the CDR3 is TGCAGCGTTGGAAAGCGGGGGGCTATACTAACCTACAATGAGCAGTTCTTC. It is translated as CSVGKRGAILTYNEQFF.

The V and J genes are TRBV24-1 and TRBJ2-2; 8 bases are a match to TRBD1. Trimming took 4 bases from V and 6 from J; bases not matched to a gene: 9. This CDR3 has 16 amino acids. Looked up from germline, CDR1 is KGHDR and CDR2 is SFDVKD. The CDR3 coding sequence is TGTGCCACCAGTGACACCGGGACAGGCTTCGCCGGGGAGCTGTTTTTT. It encodes CATSDTGTGFAGELFF.